This is a list of T cell receptor beta chains from one sample in a study of blood T cell repertoires in COVID-19. The assay was immunoSEQ multiplex PCR, and TCRdb's table has in-frame clones only and misses some. Of 100,000 to 150,000 clones detected, 84% appear once; the ten largest clones hold about 1.5%. Material: peripheral blood. These receptors were obtained from a man aged 60-69 years with acute or convalescent COVID-19. The CDR3 runs from the conserved cysteine through the conserved F or W. The D gene is left open where the match is weak. For some rows the clone size is stated as once, few or many, or as a class when expanded; others skip it.

J,V,size,D,DNA,CDR3
TRBJ2-6,TRBV7-6,.,.,TGTGCCAGCAGCTTAGGAGCGGGGACATATTGGGCCAACGTCCTGACTTTC,CASSLGAGTYWANVLTF
TRBJ1-3,TRBV5-1,.,.,TGCGCCAGCAGCTTGGGTACAGGCCGCTCTGGAAACACCATATATTTT,CASSLGTGRSGNTIYF
TRBJ1-5,TRBV11-2,.,.,TGTGCCAGCAGCTTAGGAGACAAATGGGATCAGCCCCAGCATTTT,CASSLGDKWDQPQHF
TRBJ2-3,TRBV7-3,once,.,TGTGCCAGCAGCTTACAGACAGGTAGCACAGATACGCAGTATTTT,CASSLQTGSTDTQYF
TRBJ2-3,TRBV13,.,TRBD2,TGTGCCAGCAGCTTATCCGGAGCGGGGGGGCCTGAGAAAGATACGCAGTATTTT,CASSLSGAGGPEKDTQYF
TRBJ2-2,TRBV12-5,.,.,TGTGCTAGTGGCTCGGGACTCGCGAACACCGGGGAGCTGTTTTTT,CASGSGLANTGELFF
TRBJ2-5,TRBV5-4,.,TRBD1,TGTGCCAGCAGCTCGACAGGGCCCCAAGAGACCCAGTACTTC,CASSSTGPQETQYF
TRBJ1-6,TRBV12-3/TRBV12-4,.,.,TGTGCCAGCAGTTTGGGCCGATATTCACCCCTCCACTTT,CASSLGRYSPLHF
TRBJ1-6,TRBV19,.,.,TGTGCCAGTAGTGGGCGAGGGAATTCACCCCTCCACTTT,CASSGRGNSPLHF
TRBJ2-5,TRBV24-1,.,TRBD2,TGTGCCACCAGTCCCCTCGGGGAGGGACAAGAGACCCAGTACTTC,CATSPLGEGQETQYF
TRBJ2-2,TRBV5-1,.,TRBD1,TGCGCCAGCAGCTTGCTGGCAGGGGGCACCGGGGAGCTGTTTTTT,CASSLLAGGTGELFF
TRBJ2-3,TRBV19,once,.,TGTGCCAGTACCCGGGATGTATATACGCAGTATTTT,CASTRDVYTQYF
TRBJ2-7,TRBV6-5,.,TRBD1,TGTGCCAGCGGCCAGGGGGTAGGCTACGAGCAGTACTTC,CASGQGVGYEQYF
TRBJ2-7,TRBV11-2,.,.,TGTGCCAGCAGCTCCATTAGGGGGACGCCTTTTAGCGAGCAGTACTTC,CASSSIRGTPFSEQYF
TRBJ1-1,TRBV5-1,.,.,TGCGCCAGCAGCGTACAGGGCACTGAAGCTTTCTTT,CASSVQGTEAFF
TRBJ2-7,TRBV5-6,few,TRBD1,TGTGCCAGCAGACCCGGGACAGTCCCCTACGAGCAGTACTTC,CASRPGTVPYEQYF
TRBJ2-3,TRBV7-6,.,TRBD1,TGTGCCAGCAGCTTAGGGGACAGGGCTGGGGATACGCAGTATTTT,CASSLGDRAGDTQYF
TRBJ1-6,TRBV19,.,TRBD1,TGTGCCAGTAACGGACAGGGTAATTCACCCCTCCACTTT,CASNGQGNSPLHF
TRBJ1-1,TRBV18,.,.,TGTGCCAGCTCACCAGGGGAGCGCACTGAAGCTTTCTTT,CASSPGERTEAFF
TRBJ1-1,TRBV5-4,.,.,TGTGCCAGCAGCTTGCAGGGGATGAACACTGAAGCTTTCTTT,CASSLQGMNTEAFF